The subject of this entry is one T cell receptor (beta chain). How the authors handled the data: Counts of nucleated cells, estimated from reference gene primer amplification, were obtained. Libraries were prepared by immunoSEQ multiplex PCR; TCRdb keeps only in-frame clonotypes and omits some of them. V and J calls and clone size are given by that table; D and trimming were obtained from the DNA. The repertoire holds 150,000 or so clones, with about 90% as singletons. There are 15 residues in the CDR3. Trimming stripped 0 bases from V and 0 bases from J, with 9 bases between. From germline, CDR1 is SGDLS and CDR2 YYNGEE. This sample is part of a study of blood T cell repertoires in COVID-19. Across the whole study: Both acute and convalescent COVID-19 samples were obtained from the United States, Italy and Spain. In each case, the material was cDNA or gDNA derived from T cells, B-cell-depleted T cells, or PBMCs.

The receptor was derived from an older woman with acute or convalescent COVID-19. The sample consisted of peripheral blood. This rearrangement joins TRBV9 to TRBJ1-2; TRBD1 is a possible D gene (5 bases). As DNA, the CDR3 is TGTGCCAGCAGCGTAGAACCAGGGTCTAACTATGGCTACACCTTC. It specifies CASSVEPGSNYGYTF.